The clone carrying this T cell receptor (beta chain) was seen ten or more times. Amplification of ligated cDNA took four PCR rounds with SP2 and nested alpha and beta constant primers. Reverse transcription of blood and skin TCR RNA was primed at alpha and beta constant regions. TCRdb passed the 5' RACE reads through MiXCR, listing each CDR3 protein once. This sample carries 50,000 to 60,000 distinct CDR3 sequences, 7.6% of them seen once, and the ten largest clones take roughly 8.9%. The record originates from a study of naive and memory T cell subsets. A UMI-containing oligonucleotide was joined by 3' ligation to the TCR cDNA template. Reverse transcription used DNase-treated unsorted total RNA, aiming for about 1 to 1000 ng. The CDR3 runs 14 residues. V shed 5 bases and J shed 2 bases, with 14 bases lying between them. From germline, CDR1 is SQVTM and CDR2 ANQGSEA.

The chain uses TRBV29-1 and TRBJ2-3; D unclear. This sequence was found in a female donor in good health. The CDR3: CSVRPSVYTDTQYF. CDR3 nucleotide sequence: TGCAGCGTTCGACCTTCAGTCTACACAGATACGCAGTATTTT.